Below are 12 T cell receptor beta chains sequenced from a single sample in a study of blood T cells in healthy people across ages. Combining a sample-barcoded 5' primer with a J-beta primer mix, a second PCR ran for roughly 7 to 12 cycles. MiXCR, run by TCRdb on the 5' RACE reads, gives a single entry per CDR3 protein. This sample carries over a million distinct CDR3 sequences, approximately 59% of them seen once, and the ten largest clones take about 6.7%. Sequencing was carried out using blood. The receptor set was obtained from a man aged 18 to 29 in good health.

The sample holds a few counts of this clonotype. This chain joins TRBV4-2 and TRBJ2-1; 9 bases fit TRBD2. The CDR3 length is 15 residues. In germline, CDR1 is LGHNA, CDR2 YNFKEQ. V lost 3 bases and J lost 7; bases outside the gene matches: 7. As DNA, the CDR3 is TGTGCCAGCAGCCAGCAGCGGGGGGTAAGGAATGAGCAGTTCTTC. Protein: CASSQQRGVRNEQFF.

This chain uses TRBV12-3 or TRBV12-4 with TRBJ2-7, with 7 bases aligning to TRBD1. This CDR3 contains 15 residues. The V segment lost 4 bases and the J segment 3 bases; nucleotides outside the gene matches: 9. The CDR3 DNA reads TGTGCCAGCAGTTCCCCACCTACAGGGGTCTACGAGCAGTACTTC. It codes for CASSSPPTGVYEQYF.

This chain joins TRBV2 and TRBJ1-2; the D is unclear. Germline-derived CDR1 and CDR2 are SNHLY and FYNNEI. The CDR3 totals 13 residues. V was clipped by 7 bases and J by 3 bases, with 12 bases between them. The CDR3 protein is CASTVTADYGYTF. The DNA for the CDR3 is TGTGCCAGCACCGTGACGGCGGACTATGGCTACACCTTC.

Details on this clonotype: A much bigger clone sits one base away, suggesting this may be a read error. The chain couples TRBV20-1 to TRBJ2-3; 8 bases align to TRBD2. The CDR3 is 14 residues long. The germline CDR1 and CDR2 sequences are DFQATT and SNEGSKA (reference sequence). Trimming removed 3 bases from V and 0 bases from J; junction bases left unmatched: 2. The CDR3 DNA follows: TGCAGTGCTAGGACTAGCGAGAGCACAGATACGCAGTATTTT. Encoded protein: CSARTSESTDTQYF.

This clonotype has just a few counts. This chain uses TRBV20-1 with TRBJ2-1, with D tentatively TRBD1 (6 bases). From germline, CDR1 is DFQATT and CDR2 SNEGSKA (reference sequence). With 3 bases removed from V and 10 bases from J, the gap between germline ends came to 19 bases. The CDR3 loop spans 14 amino acids. CDR3 amino acids: CSASSRDTRGEQFF. The CDR3 region has the DNA TGCAGTGCTAGCTCGAGGGACACCCGAGGCGAGCAGTTCTTC.

The gene calls are TRBV20-1 and TRBJ1-5; 9 positions agree with TRBD1. The length of the CDR3 is 14 residues. Losses at the gene ends were 1 base for V and 7 bases for J; bases not matched to a gene: 5. Germline-derived CDR1 and CDR2 are DFQATT and SNEGSKA (reference sequence). CDR3 region: CSARGGTGYQPQHF. The CDR3, as DNA: TGCAGTGCTAGAGGAGGGACAGGGTACCAGCCCCAGCATTTT.

Comment on this clonotype: Its ends do not fully match the called genes, so a read error is possible. The rearrangement joins TRBV4-1 to TRBJ1-4; a possible D gene is TRBD1 (5 bases). This CDR3 is built from 17 residues. Per the germline V gene, CDR1 is MGHRA and CDR2 is YSYEKL. The CDR3 nucleotides are TGCACCAGCAGCCCAAGAGTCGGGGGTGCAACTAATGAAAAACTGTTTTTT. It encodes CTSSPRVGGATNEKLFF.

The CDR3 nucleotides read TGTGCCAGTAGAAACCTGCTCAATCAGGGGTGGCAGTACTTC. Translating it yields CASRNLLNQGWQYF. The chain links TRBV19 to TRBJ2-7; D may be TRBD1 (6 bases). The germline V and J ends were trimmed by 6 bases and 9 bases, with 21 bases remaining between them. Per germline, CDR1 LNHDA and CDR2 SQIVND (reference sequence). This CDR3 is 14 amino acids long.

The chain is built from TRBV29-1 and TRBJ1-1; D not certain. CDR1 is SQVTM, CDR2 ANQGSEA, per germline. There are 10 residues in the CDR3. V lost 4 bases and J lost 10, with 10 bases in between. In DNA, the CDR3 is TGCAGCGTTGGAGCAGGCGGAGCTTTCTTT. Protein: CSVGAGGAFF.

This rearrangement joins TRBV7-9 to TRBJ1-1; no clear D. This CDR3 region has 15 residues. Germline lookup yields CDR1 SEHNR and CDR2 FQNEAQ (reference sequence). With 0 bases removed from V and 0 bases from J, the gap between germline ends came to 8 bases. DNA for the CDR3: TGTGCCAGCAGCTTAGCGAGGGAGATGAACACTGAAGCTTTCTTT. The encoded protein is CASSLAREMNTEAFF.

The chain recombines TRBV12-3 or TRBV12-4 with TRBJ2-4; D is undetermined. The end of the DNA aligns better with TRBJ2-7, so the J call may be wrong. The CDR3 extends over 13 amino acids. In DNA form, the CDR3 reads TGTGCCAGCAGCCCGGGCAGTATCTACGAGCAGTACTTC. Encoded protein: CASSPGSIYEQYF.

There are a few counts of this clonotype. Germline and junction disagree at one end, which may indicate a read error. The chain carries TRBV27 and TRBJ2-1; D not certain. This CDR3 is 13 amino acids long. Germline V gene lookup returns CDR1 MNHEY and CDR2 SMNVEV (reference sequence). The CDR3 DNA reads as TGTGCTAGCAGTTCGTCGGGTGCAAATGAGCAGTTCTTC. This translates into CASSSSGANEQFF.